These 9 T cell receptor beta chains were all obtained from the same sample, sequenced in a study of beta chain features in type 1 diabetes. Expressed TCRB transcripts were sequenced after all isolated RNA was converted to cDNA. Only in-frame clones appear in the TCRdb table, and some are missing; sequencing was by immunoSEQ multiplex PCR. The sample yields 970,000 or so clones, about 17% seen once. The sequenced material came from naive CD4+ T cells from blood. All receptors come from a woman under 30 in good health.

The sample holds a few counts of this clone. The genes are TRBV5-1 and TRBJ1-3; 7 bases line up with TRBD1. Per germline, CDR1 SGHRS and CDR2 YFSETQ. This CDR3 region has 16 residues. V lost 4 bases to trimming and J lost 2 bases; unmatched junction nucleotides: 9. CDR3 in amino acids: CASSPETGSPGNTIYF. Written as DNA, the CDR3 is TGCGCCAGCAGCCCGGAGACAGGGAGCCCTGGAAACACCATATATTTT.

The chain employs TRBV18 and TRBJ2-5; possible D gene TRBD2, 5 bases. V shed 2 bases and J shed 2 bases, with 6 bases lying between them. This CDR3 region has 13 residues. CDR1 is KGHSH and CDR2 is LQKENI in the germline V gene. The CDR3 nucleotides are TGTGCCAGCTCACCAGGGGAGCAAGAGACCCAGTACTTC. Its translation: CASSPGEQETQYF.

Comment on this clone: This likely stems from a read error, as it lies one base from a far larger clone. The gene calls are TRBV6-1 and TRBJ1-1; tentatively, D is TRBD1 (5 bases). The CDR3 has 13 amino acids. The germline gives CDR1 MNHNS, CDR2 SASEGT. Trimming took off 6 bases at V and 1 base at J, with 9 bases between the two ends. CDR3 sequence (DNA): TGTGCCAGCAGCTTTGACAGGAACACTGAAGCTTTCTTT. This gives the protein CASSFDRNTEAFF.

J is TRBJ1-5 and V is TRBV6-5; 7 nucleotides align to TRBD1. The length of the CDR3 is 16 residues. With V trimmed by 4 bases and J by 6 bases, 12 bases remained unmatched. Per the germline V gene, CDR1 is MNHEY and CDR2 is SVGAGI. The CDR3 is CASSFSRTGAGQPQHF. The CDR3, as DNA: TGTGCCAGCAGTTTCTCCCGAACAGGGGCTGGTCAGCCCCAGCATTTT.

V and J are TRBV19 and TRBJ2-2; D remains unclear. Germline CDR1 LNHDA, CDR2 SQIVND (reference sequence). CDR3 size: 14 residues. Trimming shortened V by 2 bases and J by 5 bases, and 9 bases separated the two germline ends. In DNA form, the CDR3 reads TGTGCCAGTAGTATAAGACTCATTACCGGGGAGCTGTTTTTT. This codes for CASSIRLITGELFF. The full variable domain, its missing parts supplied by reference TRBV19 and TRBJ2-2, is DGGITQSPKYLFRKEGQNVTLSCEQNLNHDAMYWYRQDPGQGLRLIYYSQIVNDFQKGDIAEGYSVSREKKESFPLTVTSAQKNPTAFYLCASSIRLITGELFFGEGSRLTVL.

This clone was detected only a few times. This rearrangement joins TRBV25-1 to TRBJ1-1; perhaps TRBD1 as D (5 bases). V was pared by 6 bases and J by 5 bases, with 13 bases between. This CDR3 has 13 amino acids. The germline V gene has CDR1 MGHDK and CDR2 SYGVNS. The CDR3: CASRGTGRTEAFF. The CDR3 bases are TGTGCCAGCAGGGGAACAGGACGGACTGAAGCTTTCTTT.

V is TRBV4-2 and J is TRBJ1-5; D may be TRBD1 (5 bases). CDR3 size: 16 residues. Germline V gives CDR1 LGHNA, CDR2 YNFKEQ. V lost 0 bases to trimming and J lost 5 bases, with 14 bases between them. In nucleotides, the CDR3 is TGTGCCAGCAGCCAAGATCTCAGACAGAGTCATCAGCCCCAGCATTTT. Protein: CASSQDLRQSHQPQHF.

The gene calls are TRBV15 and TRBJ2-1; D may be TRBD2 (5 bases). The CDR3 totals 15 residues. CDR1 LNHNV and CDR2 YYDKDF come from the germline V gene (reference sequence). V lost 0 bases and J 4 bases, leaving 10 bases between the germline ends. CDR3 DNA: TGTGCCACCAGCAGAGATCTCGGGGTTTACAATGAGCAGTTCTTC. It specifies CATSRDLGVYNEQFF.

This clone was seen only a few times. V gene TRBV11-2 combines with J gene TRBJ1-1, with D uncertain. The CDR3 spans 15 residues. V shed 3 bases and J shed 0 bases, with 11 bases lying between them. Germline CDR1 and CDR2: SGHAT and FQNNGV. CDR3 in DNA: TGTGCCAGCAGCTTGCTTAGATCCATGAACACTGAAGCTTTCTTT. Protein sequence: CASSLLRSMNTEAFF.